This paragraph covers one T cell receptor beta chain sequence. Its target is not known. The sample belongs to a study of vaccination effects on CD4 cells after COVID-19. Study overall: Sampling occurred 16 days and one week pre-vaccination in a couple of convalescent patients. Overall study results and limits: Spike-reactive clones detected post-vaccine in convalescents consisted mainly of new vaccine-induced clones.

Prior to sequencing, the ViraFEST assay stimulated PBMC with viral peptide pools, which expanded the antigen-specific CD4+ T cells. Isolating CD4+ T cells followed roughly ten days of culture. The person had PCR-confirmed SARS-CoV-2 infection between March and December 2020. About 2.1 million PBMC were seeded per well and grown in the presence of roughly 9.3 IU/ml IL-2 and 8.5 to 10 ug/ml peptides. Researchers swapped half the medium for IL-2 medium on both days 3 and 7. Assay used: immunoSEQ multiplex PCR; TCRdb lists only in-frame clones, some missing. The table has 20,000 to 25,000 clones, roughly 80% seen once; the top ten hold 35% to 40%. Per the germline V gene, CDR1 is MDHEN and CDR2 is SYDVKM. Deletions cut 3 bases from V and 8 bases from J, with 13 bases between. The CDR3 loop spans 13 amino acids.

The sample in question was CD4+ T cells from PBMCs cultured with a peptide pool, obtained before COVID-19 vaccination. The V and J genes are TRBV28 and TRBJ1-2; D might be TRBD1 (5 bases). This receptor was obtained from a human donor who had a prior SARS-CoV-2 infection. Written as DNA, the CDR3 is TGTGCCAGCAGTTTCCGTGCAGGGTGGGGCTACACCTTC. Its translation: CASSFRAGWGYTF.